This TCR beta chain was identified in a study of cytomegalovirus exposure and HLA in healthy donors. General study points: As immune exposure information, only CMV serostatus was available. An Asian-associated ancestry cluster reportedly showed fewer N-insertions than the approximately 660-donor mean in a later analysis. Most TCRs appeared rarely, but some public TCRs recurred in many donors. Highly shared variants forming one cluster were likely a sequencing artifact.

This PCR relied on a set of 60 Vbeta primers and 13 Jbeta primers. Using immunoSEQ multiplex PCR, the repertoire was profiled, and TCRdb retains in-frame clones only, with some absent. Recorded for this sample: just under 90,000 clones. J gave up 1 base and V 6 bases, and 5 bases lay outside the gene matches. Germline CDR1 MRHNA, CDR2 SNTAGT. The CDR3 covers 14 residues. A remark on this clone: Its antigen is not identified.

The source of this sequence is a girl aged 10-17 years in good health and CMV-seropositive. J is TRBJ2-5 and V is TRBV6-4; 7 nucleotides line up with TRBD1. Sequenced material: PBMCs. The CDR3 region is CASRKGQLQETQYF. The DNA for the CDR3 is TGTGCCAGCAGAAAGGGACAGCTCCAAGAGACCCAGTACTTC.